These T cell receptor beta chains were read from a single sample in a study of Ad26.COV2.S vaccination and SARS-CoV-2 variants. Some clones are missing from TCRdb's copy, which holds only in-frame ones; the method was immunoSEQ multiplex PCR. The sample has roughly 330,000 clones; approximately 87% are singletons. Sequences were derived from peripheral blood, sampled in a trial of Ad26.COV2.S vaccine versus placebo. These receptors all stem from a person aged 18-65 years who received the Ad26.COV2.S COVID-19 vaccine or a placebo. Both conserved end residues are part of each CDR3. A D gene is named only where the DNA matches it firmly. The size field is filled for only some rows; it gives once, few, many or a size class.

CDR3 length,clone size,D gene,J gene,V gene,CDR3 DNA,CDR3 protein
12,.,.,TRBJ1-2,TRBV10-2,TGCGCCATCTCCAGTTTTAACTATGGCTACACCTTC,CAISSFNYGYTF
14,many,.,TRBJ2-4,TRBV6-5,TGTGCCAGCATAGGCAGGGGGGGGAAAAACATTCAGTACTTC,CASIGRGGKNIQYF
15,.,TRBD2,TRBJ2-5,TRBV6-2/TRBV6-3,TGTGCCAGCAGTTACAAGCGGGAGGGAGACGAGACCCAGTACTTC,CASSYKREGDETQYF
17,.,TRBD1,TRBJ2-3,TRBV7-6,TGTGCCAGCAGCCCTAGGACCGGACAGGGAAGCACAGATACGCAGTATTTT,CASSPRTGQGSTDTQYF
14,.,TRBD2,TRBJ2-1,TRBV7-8,TGTGCCACTCACTCTAGCGGGAGATACAATGAGCAGTTCTTC,CATHSSGRYNEQFF
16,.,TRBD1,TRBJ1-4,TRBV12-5,TGTGCTAGTGGTTTGGGGAGGACAGGCGGTAATGAAAAACTGTTTTTT,CASGLGRTGGNEKLFF
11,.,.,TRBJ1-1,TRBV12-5,TGTGCTGCTAACCGTAACACTGAAGCTTTCTTT,CAANRNTEAFF
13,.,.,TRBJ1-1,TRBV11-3,TGTGCCAGCAGCTTATCTGAAGTGGGTAAAGCTTTCTTT,CASSLSEVGKAFF
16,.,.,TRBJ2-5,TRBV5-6,TGTGCCAGCAGCTTGTTGGGGTTGGGACAAGAAGAGACCCAGTACTTC,CASSLLGLGQEETQYF
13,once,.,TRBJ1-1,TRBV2,TGTGCCAGTCTACTACTAGAGATCACTGAAGCTTTCTTT,CASLLLEITEAFF
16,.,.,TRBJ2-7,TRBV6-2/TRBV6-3,TGTGCCAGCAGTTGGGTGTCTTTTTGGCCCCCCTACGAGCAGTACTTC,CASSWVSFWPPYEQYF
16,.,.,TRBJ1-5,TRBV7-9,TGTGCCAGCAGCGGAAGCCGGGACATCGAAAATCAGCCCCAGCATTTT,CASSGSRDIENQPQHF
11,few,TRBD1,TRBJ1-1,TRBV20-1,TGCAGTGCCAGGACAGGGTGGCGGGCTTTCTTT,CSARTGWRAFF
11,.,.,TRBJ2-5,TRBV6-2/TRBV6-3,TGTGCCAGCAGTTACCGAGAGACCCAGTACTTC,CASSYRETQYF
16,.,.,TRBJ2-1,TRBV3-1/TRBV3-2,TGTGCCAGCAGCCAAGGCGGGACTTCAGGGGGTAATGAGCAGTTCTTC,CASSQGGTSGGNEQFF
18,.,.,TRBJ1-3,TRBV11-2,TGTGCCAGCAGCCGCTATCTGGACGGCCCTAAATCTGGAAACACCATATATTTT,CASSRYLDGPKSGNTIYF
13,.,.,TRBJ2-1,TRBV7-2,TGTGCCAGCAGCTTAGACGTGTACAATGAGCAGTTCTTC,CASSLDVYNEQFF
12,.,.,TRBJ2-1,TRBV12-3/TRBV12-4,TGTGCCAGCAGTCCTTACGGGCATGAGCAGTTCTTC,CASSPYGHEQFF
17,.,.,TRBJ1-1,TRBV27,TGTGCCAGCAGTTTATTGGGGGGGCTGACAGGGAACACTGAAGCTTTCTTT,CASSLLGGLTGNTEAFF
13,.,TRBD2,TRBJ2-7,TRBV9,TGTGCCAGCAGCGCTAGGGAGGGTGGGCACCAGTACTTC,CASSAREGGHQYF
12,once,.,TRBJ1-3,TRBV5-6,TGTGCCAGCAGTTCAAGGGGCGTCACCATATATTTT,CASSSRGVTIYF
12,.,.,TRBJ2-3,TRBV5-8,TGTGCCAGCAGCTTTAGGACAGATACGCAGTATTTT,CASSFRTDTQYF